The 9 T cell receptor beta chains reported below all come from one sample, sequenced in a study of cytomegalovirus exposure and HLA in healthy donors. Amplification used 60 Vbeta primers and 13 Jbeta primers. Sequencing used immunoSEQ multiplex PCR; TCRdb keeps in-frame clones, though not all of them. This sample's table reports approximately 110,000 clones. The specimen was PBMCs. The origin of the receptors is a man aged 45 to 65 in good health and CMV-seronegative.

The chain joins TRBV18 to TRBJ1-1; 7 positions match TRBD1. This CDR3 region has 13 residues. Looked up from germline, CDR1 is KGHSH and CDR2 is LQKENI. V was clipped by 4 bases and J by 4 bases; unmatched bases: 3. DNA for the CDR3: TGTGCCAGCTCACAGGGGGCCGGCACTGAAGCTTTCTTT. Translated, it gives CASSQGAGTEAFF.

CDR3 residues: CASSPVTSGSYNEQFF. CDR3 sequence (DNA): TGTGCCAGCTCACCCGTGACTAGCGGTTCCTACAATGAGCAGTTCTTC. V gene TRBV18 combines with J gene TRBJ2-1; TRBD2 agrees at 9 bases. Germline lookup yields CDR1 KGHSH and CDR2 LQKENI. CDR3 length: 16 residues. J gave up 1 base and V 3 bases, and 4 bases lay outside the gene matches.

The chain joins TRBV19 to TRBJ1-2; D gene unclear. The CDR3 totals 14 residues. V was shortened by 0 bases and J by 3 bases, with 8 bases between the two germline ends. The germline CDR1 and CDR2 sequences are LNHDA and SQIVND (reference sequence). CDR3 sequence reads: CASSIERAYYGYTF. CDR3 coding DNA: TGTGCCAGTAGTATAGAGAGGGCTTACTATGGCTACACCTTC.

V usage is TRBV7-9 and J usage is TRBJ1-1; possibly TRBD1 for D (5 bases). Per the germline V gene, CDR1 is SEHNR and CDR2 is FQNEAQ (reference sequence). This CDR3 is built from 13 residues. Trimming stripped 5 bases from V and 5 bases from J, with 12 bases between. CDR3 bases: TGTGCCAGCAGCCCCCGGACAACTACTGAAGCTTTCTTT. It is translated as CASSPRTTTEAFF.

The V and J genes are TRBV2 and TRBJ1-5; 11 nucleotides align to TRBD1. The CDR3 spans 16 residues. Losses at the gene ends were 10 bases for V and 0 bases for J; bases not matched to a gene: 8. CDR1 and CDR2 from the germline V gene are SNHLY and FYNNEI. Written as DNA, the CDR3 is TGTGCCATCTCTCCCGGGACAGGGGGTAGCAATCAGCCCCAGCATTTT. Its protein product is CAISPGTGGSNQPQHF.

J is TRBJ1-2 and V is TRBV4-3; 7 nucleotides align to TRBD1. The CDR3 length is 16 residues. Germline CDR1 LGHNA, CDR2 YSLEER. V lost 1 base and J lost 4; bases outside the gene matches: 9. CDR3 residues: CASSQVGYRGAYGYTF. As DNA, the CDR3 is TGCGCCAGCAGCCAAGTAGGCTACAGGGGCGCCTATGGCTACACCTTC.

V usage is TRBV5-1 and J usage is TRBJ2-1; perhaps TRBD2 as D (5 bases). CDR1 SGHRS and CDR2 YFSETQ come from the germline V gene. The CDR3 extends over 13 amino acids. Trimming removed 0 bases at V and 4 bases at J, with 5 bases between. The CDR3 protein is CASSLGGYNEQFF. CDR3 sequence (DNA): TGCGCCAGCAGCTTGGGAGGGTACAATGAGCAGTTCTTC.

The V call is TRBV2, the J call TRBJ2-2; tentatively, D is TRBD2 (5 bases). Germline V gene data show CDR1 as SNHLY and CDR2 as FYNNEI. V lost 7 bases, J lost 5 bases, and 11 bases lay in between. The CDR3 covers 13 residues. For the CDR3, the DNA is TGTGCCAGCACTGGGGAGAAGACCGGGGAGCTGTTTTTT. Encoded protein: CASTGEKTGELFF.

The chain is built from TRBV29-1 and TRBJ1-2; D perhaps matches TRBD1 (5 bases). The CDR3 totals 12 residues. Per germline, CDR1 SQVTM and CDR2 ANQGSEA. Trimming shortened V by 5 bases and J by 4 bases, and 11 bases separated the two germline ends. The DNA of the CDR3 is TGCAGCGTTTCAGGGCTCAGCTATGGCTACACCTTC. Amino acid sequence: CSVSGLSYGYTF.